The 25 T cell receptor beta chains reported below all come from one sample, sequenced in a study of human T cells and chemical hapten exposure. Regarding time point: healthy volunteer bleed at 6 weeks. From whole blood left unfractionated, total RNA was extracted. TCRdb passed the RACE reads through MiXCR, listing each CDR3 protein once. The data show about 77,000 distinct CDR3 sequences, about 9.2% seen once. The sample consisted of whole blood. Receptor source: a female donor in good health. Some clones in this sample may be carry-over from other donors' samples.

In its sample, this clonotype was seen many times. CDR3 DNA: TGTGCCAGCAGACGACACCTCTCTGGGGCCAACGTCCTGACTTTC. Translated, it gives CASRRHLSGANVLTF. J is TRBJ2-6 and V is TRBV6-5, with unresolved D. The CDR3 totals 15 residues. The germline V gene has CDR1 MNHEY and CDR2 SVGAGI. V was clipped by 6 bases and J by 0 bases, with 9 bases between them.

This chain joins TRBV27 and TRBJ1-6, with D tentatively TRBD1 (6 bases). Trimming left V 4 bases short and J 0 bases short, with 22 bases between. Germline CDR1 reads MNHEY; CDR2 reads SMNVEV (reference sequence). This CDR3 comprises 20 residues. In nucleotides, the CDR3 is TGTGCCAGCAGTTCCCGCACAGGGACTAAGCCCAGCTCCTATAATTCACCCCTCCACTTT. Its protein product is CASSSRTGTKPSSYNSPLHF.

This clonotype was counted ten times or more. This chain uses TRBV9 with TRBJ1-3; D is uncertain. The CDR3 is 15 amino acids. The germline V gene has CDR1 SGDLS and CDR2 YYNGEE. With 2 bases removed from V and 0 bases from J, the gap between germline ends came to 9 bases. The CDR3 DNA reads TGTGCCAGCAGCGTCACAGCGTCCTCTGGAAACACCATATATTTT. This gives the protein CASSVTASSGNTIYF. Using reference TRBV9 and TRBJ1-3 for the parts outside the CDR3, the full variable domain is DSGVTQTPKHLITATGQRVTLRCSPRSGDLSVYWYQQSLDQGLQFLIQYYNGEERAKGNILERFSAQQFPDLHSELNLSSLELGDSALYFCASSVTASSGNTIYFGEGSWLTVV.

This clonotype was counted ten times or more. V usage is TRBV28 and J usage is TRBJ2-2, with D perhaps matching TRBD1 (6 bases). Trimming removed 1 base from V and 4 bases from J, with 25 bases in between. The CDR3 covers 20 residues. Germline assignment: CDR1 MDHEN and CDR2 SYDVKM. CDR3 residues: CASSLSPRILTRGRTGELFF. For the CDR3, the DNA is TGTGCCAGCAGTTTATCCCCCAGGATACTAACCAGGGGTCGCACCGGGGAGCTGTTTTTT.

The V and J genes are TRBV10-3 and TRBJ2-7; tentative D call: TRBD2 (5 bases). Trimming removed 4 bases from V and 6 bases from J, with 16 bases in between. The CDR3 runs 14 residues. Germline V lookup: CDR1 ENHRY, CDR2 SYGVKD. As DNA, the CDR3 is TGTGCCATCAGTGCTAGGCAGTCTAGCCTCGAGCAGTACTTC. Translating gives CAISARQSSLEQYF.

This clonotype occurred many times. This rearrangement joins TRBV20-1 to TRBJ2-7; perhaps D is TRBD1 or TRBD2 (6 bases each). There are 14 residues in the CDR3. V was shortened by 5 bases and J by 2 bases, with 16 bases between the two germline ends. The V gene's germline CDR1 is DFQATT and CDR2 SNEGSKA (reference sequence). The CDR3 coding sequence is TGCAGTGCTCAAAAAGGGGGGCGCCCCTACGAGCAGTACTTC. This translates into CSAQKGGRPYEQYF.

This clonotype was picked up many times. The CDR3 loop is CASSFHRGGFTGNTIYF. The CDR3 region has the DNA TGTGCCAGCAGCTTTCACAGGGGTGGATTCACTGGAAACACCATATATTTT. The chain combines TRBV7-9 with TRBJ1-3; TRBD1 matches at 7 bases. Germline V CDR1 and CDR2: SEHNR, FQNEAQ (reference sequence). Trimming cost V 3 bases and J 2 bases; bases outside gene matches: 10. The CDR3 is made up of 17 amino acids.

At least ten counts were recorded for this clonotype. The chain has TRBV12-5 and TRBJ2-7; D may be TRBD1 (5 bases). There are 14 residues in the CDR3. CDR1 and CDR2 (germline): LGHNT, FRNRAP. With 1 base removed from V and 2 bases from J, the gap between germline ends came to 9 bases. CDR3 coding DNA: TGTGCTAGTGGTTTGGGGGGCCTTACCTACGAGCAGTACTTC. Translation: CASGLGGLTYEQYF.

This clonotype was observed many times. V and J are TRBV7-2 and TRBJ2-5; D call uncertain. V shed 1 base and J shed 4 bases, with 13 bases lying between them. The CDR3 is 15 amino acids. CDR1 SGHTA and CDR2 FQGNSA come from the germline V gene. The CDR3 DNA is TGTGCCAGCAGCTTAGTGGGCAGCGCCACAGAGACCCAGTACTTC. Translated, it gives CASSLVGSATETQYF.

The table lists this clonotype with many counts. The gene calls are TRBV12-3 or TRBV12-4 and TRBJ1-3; D gene uncertain. The V end was cut by 2 bases, the J end by 2 bases, with 13 bases between. The CDR3 consists of 16 residues. CDR3 sequence (DNA): TGTGCCAGCAGTTTATCCTGGTGGGGTCCTGGAAACACCATATATTTT. It translates to CASSLSWWGPGNTIYF.

V and J are TRBV7-2 and TRBJ2-1, with D perhaps TRBD1 or TRBD2 (5 bases each). The V end lost 5 bases, the J end lost 8 bases, and 19 bases lay between the germline ends. CDR3 length: 15 amino acids. The germline gives CDR1 SGHTA, CDR2 FQGNSA. The CDR3 DNA is TGTGCCAGCAGCCCGGGACGGAGAAGAGGGCATGAGCAGTTCTTC. Amino acid sequence: CASSPGRRRGHEQFF. Together with reference TRBV7-2 and TRBJ2-1, the CDR3 gives the full variable domain: GAGVSQSPSNKVTEKGKDVELRCDPISGHTALYWYRQSLGQGLEFLIYFQGNSAPDKSGLPSDRFSAERTGGSVSTLTIQRTQQEDSAVYLCASSPGRRRGHEQFFGPGTRLTVL.

To note about this clonotype: A read error is possible here, since a much larger clone lies one base away. The chain couples TRBV3-1 to TRBJ1-3; D possibly corresponds to TRBD1 (5 bases). Germline lookup yields CDR1 LGHDT and CDR2 YNNKEL (reference sequence). The length of the CDR3 is 15 residues. The CDR3 loop is CASSYEGTSVNTIYF. DNA of the CDR3: TGTGCCAGCAGCTATGAAGGGACCTCTGTAAACACCATATATTTT. The full variable domain, in which reference TRBV3-1 and TRBJ1-3 provide the parts outside the CDR3, is DTAVSQTPKYLVTQMGNDKSIKCEQNLGHDTMYWYKQDSKKFLKIMFSYNNKELIINETVPNRFSPKSPDKAHLNLHINSLELGDSAVYFCASSYEGTSVNTIYFGEGSWLTVV.

In this sample, this clonotype turned up a few times. V and J are TRBV6-6 and TRBJ1-6; 8 bases fit TRBD1. The trim removed 6 bases at V and 14 bases at J, leaving 24 bases unmatched. Germline CDR1 MNHNY, CDR2 SVGAGI (reference sequence). CDR3 length equals 18 residues. DNA for the CDR3: TGTGCCAGCAGCCAAACCGGGGGACAGGCGAGTTTATGGGTGACCCTCCACTTT. This gives the protein CASSQTGGQASLWVTLHF.

The chain uses TRBV6-2 or TRBV6-3 and TRBJ2-5; possible D gene TRBD1, 7 bases. With 6 bases removed from V and 5 bases from J, the gap between germline ends came to 22 bases. Germline-derived CDR1 and CDR2 are MNHEY and SVGEGT. This CDR3 comprises 16 residues. CDR3 loop: CASSPRPGGIGETQYF. CDR3 nucleotides: TGTGCCAGCAGCCCCCGACCAGGGGGGATAGGGGAGACCCAGTACTTC.

This clonotype has at least ten counts. The rearrangement links TRBV5-1 to TRBJ1-2; D gene ambiguous. The CDR3 runs 14 residues. V was trimmed by 0 bases and J by 2 bases, leaving 8 bases between them. The germline V gene has CDR1 SGHRS and CDR2 YFSETQ. The CDR3 DNA follows: TGCGCCAGCAGCTTGGAGGCGGGGAACTATGGCTACACCTTC. This translates into CASSLEAGNYGYTF.

This clonotype has ten or more counts. This chain joins TRBV28 and TRBJ2-3; 8 bases fit TRBD2. Germline V gene lookup returns CDR1 MDHEN and CDR2 SYDVKM. Trimming at V came to 3 bases and at J to 2 bases, leaving 16 bases not matched to a gene. The CDR3 extends over 19 amino acids. The CDR3 reads CASSFPMMASGSHTDTQYF. In DNA form, the CDR3 reads TGTGCCAGCAGTTTTCCTATGATGGCTAGCGGGTCCCACACAGATACGCAGTATTTT. Variable domain in full (rest from reference TRBV28 and TRBJ2-3): DVKVTQSSRYLVKRTGEKVFLECVQDMDHENMFWYRQDPGLGLRLIYFSYDVKMKEKGDIPEGYSVSREKKERFSLILESASTNQTSMYLCASSFPMMASGSHTDTQYFGPGTRLTVL.

The chain has TRBV29-1 and TRBJ1-1; no clear D. V lost 4 bases and J 7 bases, leaving 13 bases between the germline ends. Germline V gene sequence: CDR1 SQVTM, CDR2 ANQGSEA. This CDR3 spans 12 amino acids. CDR3 bases: TGCAGCGTTGTCGGGGTCGCGGATGAAGCTTTCTTT. As protein: CSVVGVADEAFF. The variable domain in full, with the rest retrieved from reference TRBV29-1 and TRBJ1-1, is SAVISQKPSRDICQRGTSLTIQCQVDSQVTMMFWYRQQPGQSLTLIATANQGSEATYESGFVIDKFPISRPNLTFSTLTVSNMSPEDSSIYLCSVVGVADEAFFGQGTRLTVV.

This clonotype showed up many times. V gene TRBV4-3 combines with J gene TRBJ2-5; 10 nucleotides align to TRBD2. The CDR3 has 14 residues. Germline V gene sequence: CDR1 LGHNA, CDR2 YSLEER. V lost 1 base, J lost 7 bases, and 3 bases stayed unmatched. The CDR3 reads CASSQGASGGTQYF. The CDR3, as DNA: TGCGCCAGCAGCCAAGGAGCTAGCGGGGGGACCCAGTACTTC.

This clonotype was seen at least ten times. The chain has TRBV10-3 and TRBJ1-1, with a tentative D call TRBD1 (6 bases). In germline, CDR1 is ENHRY, CDR2 SYGVKD. V lost 7 bases, J lost 1 base, and 13 bases lay in between. This CDR3 region has 14 residues. Here the CDR3 DNA reads TGTGCCATCAATCACAGGGAGGGGAACACTGAAGCTTTCTTT. Residues: CAINHREGNTEAFF.

The chain combines TRBV6-5 with TRBJ2-2; D is undetermined. The V and J ends lost 4 bases and 0 bases respectively, with 6 bases between them. The CDR3 length is 14 residues. Germline CDR1 is MNHEY and CDR2 is SVGAGI. CDR3 nucleotides: TGTGCCAGCAGTTTCTCCTCGAACACCGGGGAGCTGTTTTTT. The encoded protein is CASSFSSNTGELFF.

This clonotype was detected ten times or more. This chain links TRBV5-1 with TRBJ2-3; 8 nucleotides match TRBD1. CDR3 length: 15 amino acids. V was pared by 0 bases and J by 4 bases, with 4 bases of the junction left unmatched. Germline-derived CDR1 and CDR2 are SGHRS and YFSETQ. The CDR3 DNA sequence: TGCGCCAGCAGCTTGGCGGCAGGGGGCGCAGATACGCAGTATTTT. Translating gives CASSLAAGGADTQYF.

This clonotype was recorded at least ten times. V is TRBV10-3 and J is TRBJ2-7, with 7 bases lining up with TRBD2. The CDR3 is made up of 16 amino acids. Germline V gene lookup returns CDR1 ENHRY and CDR2 SYGVKD. The J segment lost 6 bases and the V segment lost 4 bases, leaving 15 bases of the junction unmatched. CDR3 residues: CAISGKTTSVTSEQYF. The CDR3 nucleotides are TGTGCCATCAGTGGAAAAACTACTAGCGTTACCTCCGAGCAGTACTTC.

This clonotype was picked up many times. The chain recombines TRBV6-6 with TRBJ2-6; TRBD1 aligns across 9 bases. The CDR3 length is 17 residues. Trimming cost V 5 bases and J 0 bases; bases outside gene matches: 5. Looked up from germline, CDR1 is MNHNY and CDR2 is SVGAGI (reference sequence). CDR3 nucleotides: TGTGCCAGCAGTCCGACAGGGGGTGGCTCTGGGGCCAACGTCCTGACTTTC. Protein product: CASSPTGGGSGANVLTF.

A few counts support this clonotype. The chain employs TRBV3-1 and TRBJ2-1; perhaps TRBD2 as D (7 bases). There are 15 residues in the CDR3. Germline values: CDR1 LGHDT, CDR2 YNNKEL (reference sequence). V gave up 1 base and J gave up 2 bases, with 9 bases separating them. The CDR3 reads CASSQAGGAYNEQFF. CDR3 DNA: TGTGCCAGCAGCCAAGCGGGGGGCGCCTACAATGAGCAGTTCTTC.

This clonotype occurred a few times. The rearrangement joins TRBV6-5 to TRBJ2-3; 10 bases line up with TRBD2. J lost 6 bases, V lost 4 bases, and 7 bases had no gene match. The germline CDR1 and CDR2 sequences are MNHEY and SVGAGI. CDR3 length: 15 residues. The DNA of the CDR3 is TGTGCCAGCAGTTCCTTAACTAGCGGGGAGGATACGCAGTATTTT. Translation gives CASSSLTSGEDTQYF.